Listed here is a single T cell receptor beta chain. The antigen is not known. The data were taken from a study of graft-versus-host responses after intestinal transplantation. In the study overall: Following induction with anti-thymocyte globulin, all recipients were given tacrolimus and steroids for approximately 3 years.

Germline values: CDR1 MNHEY, CDR2 SMNVEV (reference sequence). The CDR3 is 14 residues long. V dropped 5 bases and J dropped 0 bases, with 11 bases sitting between them. Repertoires were generated with immunoSEQ multiplex PCR, while TCRdb's copy carries only in-frame clones and drops some. The top ten clones hold roughly 6% of a sample with roughly 46,000 clones, 90% to 95% of them seen once. Study outcomes and limitations: The marrow of recipients harbored GvH clones, and ileum or blood showed some of them first.

This chain joins TRBV27 and TRBJ2-7; D gene unclear. This material consisted of PBMCs, taken approximately 740 days after a first intestinal transplant, on the day of a second. The clonotype originates from a human patient who received an intestinal transplant, so some T cells may come from the graft donor. DNA for the CDR3: TGTGCCAGCAGTCCCCACCAGAACTCCTACGAGCAGTACTTC. Protein: CASSPHQNSYEQYF.